The entry below gives a single TCR beta chain sequence along with its context. Profiling relied on immunoSEQ multiplex PCR, and the TCRdb table lists in-frame clones only, not all of them. The sample gives some 200,000 clones, approximately 75% of which show up once; over 10% is in the top ten. These data belong to a study of cytotoxic CD8 clonotypes in ibrutinib-treated CLL. This sequence was found in a human donor with chronic lymphocytic leukemia. Sample: PBMCs, taken after 12 months of ibrutinib treatment.

For the CDR3, the DNA is TGTGCCAGCAGTTTGGGGACGAACACTGAAGCTTTCTTT. Protein product: CASSLGTNTEAFF. This chain uses TRBV28 with TRBJ1-1; possible D gene TRBD1, 5 bases. Germline V gives CDR1 MDHEN, CDR2 SYDVKM. The CDR3 has 13 amino acids. Trimming left V 3 bases short and J 1 base short, with 6 bases between.